These 3 T cell receptor beta chains were sequenced from one sample in a study of CD8+CD57+ T cells in acquired aplastic anemia. Genomic DNA, serving as template, underwent TCR beta VDJ and CDR3 profiling. A single record per CDR3 protein comes from TCRdb applying MiXCR to the reads. The sample carries 150,000 to 200,000 distinct CDR3 sequences, around half recorded once. Individuals selected for sequencing had exhibited CD8+CD57+ cell expansion on flow cytometry. Sequencing used sorted CD4+, CD8+, or CD8+CD57+ T cells (not recorded which) from PBMCs. The receptors originated from a human donor with aplastic anemia.

This clonotype showed up many times. The chain carries TRBV7-9 and TRBJ2-1; D is uncertain. This CDR3 has 13 amino acids. Between the trimmed V and J ends, which lost 5 bases and 9 bases, there was a span of 14 bases. Germline CDR1 and CDR2: SEHNR and FQNEAQ (reference sequence). This chain's CDR3 is CASSKLHVGEQFF. Written as DNA, the CDR3 is TGTGCCAGCAGCAAACTGCACGTCGGTGAGCAGTTCTTC.

This clonotype was seen at least ten times. This sequence joins TRBV6-1 and TRBJ2-5; D perhaps matches TRBD1 (5 bases). V lost 4 bases and J lost 4, with 22 bases in between. The CDR3 extends over 17 amino acids. Germline lookup yields CDR1 MNHNS and CDR2 SASEGT. CDR3 DNA sequence: TGTGCCAGCAGTGGGGGCCATGGGCAGAGTTCGCGAGAGACCCAGTACTTC. Translation gives CASSGGHGQSSRETQYF.

A remark on this clonotype: A much larger clone sits a single nucleotide away, making a read error possible. V gene TRBV28 combines with J gene TRBJ1-1; TRBD1 matches 7 bases. Germline-derived CDR1 and CDR2 are MDHEN and SYDVKM. The CDR3 totals 15 residues. The CDR3 sequence: CASSNHGTVGTEASF. DNA for the CDR3: TGTGCCAGCAGCAACCACGGGACAGTGGGAACTGAAGCTTCCTTT.